Presented here are 28 T cell receptor beta chains from one specimen sequenced in a study of cytomegalovirus exposure and HLA in healthy donors. Sequenced by immunoSEQ multiplex PCR; TCRdb stores in-frame clones only, minus some. The repertoire consists of 110,000 or so clones, with 90% to 96% occurring once and the leading ten covering 0.67%. What was sequenced was PBMCs. These receptor sequences come from a young woman in good health and CMV-seronegative.

The chain combines TRBV4-2 with TRBJ1-3; tentatively, D is TRBD1 (6 bases). CDR1 is LGHNA, CDR2 YNFKEQ, per germline. The ends were cut back, 0 bases at V and 3 bases at J, with 12 bases in the middle. The length of the CDR3 is 16 residues. The CDR3 nucleotides are TGTGCCAGCAGCCAAGAACAAACAGGGTTTGGAAACACCATATATTTT. Translation gives CASSQEQTGFGNTIYF.

This sequence joins TRBV6-5 and TRBJ1-2; 8 bases agree with TRBD1. Trimming at V came to 0 bases and at J to 4 bases, leaving 4 bases not matched to a gene. CDR3 size: 15 residues. Germline-derived CDR1 and CDR2 are MNHEY and SVGAGI. CDR3 DNA: TGTGCCAGCAGTTACTCGGGGACAGGCCTCTATGGCTACACCTTC. Amino acid sequence: CASSYSGTGLYGYTF.

V is TRBV28 and J is TRBJ1-3, with a possible D match to TRBD1 (6 bases). The V gene's germline CDR1 is MDHEN and CDR2 SYDVKM. Trimming took 5 bases from V and 3 from J, leaving 17 bases between them. The CDR3 contains 16 residues. CDR3 DNA: TGTGCCAGCAGTGCACCAGGGGAGCTTCATGGAAACACCATATATTTT. Residues: CASSAPGELHGNTIYF.

V and J are TRBV9 and TRBJ1-1; the match to TRBD1 covers 8 bases. The V and J ends lost 3 bases and 1 base, in that order; junction bases with no gene match: 5. Germline V gives CDR1 SGDLS, CDR2 YYNGEE. The CDR3 covers 15 residues. The CDR3 reads CASSATDRANTEAFF. CDR3 in DNA: TGTGCCAGCAGCGCAACGGACAGGGCGAACACTGAAGCTTTCTTT.

The rearrangement uses TRBV19 and TRBJ2-6; TRBD2 is a possible D gene (6 bases). The CDR3 consists of 15 residues. Germline-derived CDR1 and CDR2 are LNHDA and SQIVND (reference sequence). V dropped 6 bases and J dropped 2 bases, with 11 bases sitting between them. The CDR3 nucleotides are TGTGCCAGTAGGGGAGGTCATGCTGGGGCCAACGTCCTGACTTTC. Translated, it gives CASRGGHAGANVLTF.

The chain employs TRBV28 and TRBJ2-2; TRBD1 agrees at 10 bases. This CDR3 contains 15 residues. With 2 bases clipped from V and 5 bases from J, the junction kept 2 bases outside the gene matches. The germline CDR1 and CDR2 sequences are MDHEN and SYDVKM. CDR3 region: CASSLPGQGTGELFF. The DNA of the CDR3 is TGTGCCAGCAGTTTACCGGGACAGGGGACCGGGGAGCTGTTTTTT. The full variable domain, its missing parts supplied by reference TRBV28 and TRBJ2-2, is DVKVTQSSRYLVKRTGEKVFLECVQDMDHENMFWYRQDPGLGLRLIYFSYDVKMKEKGDIPEGYSVSREKKERFSLILESASTNQTSMYLCASSLPGQGTGELFFGEGSRLTVL.

The chain has TRBV12-5 and TRBJ1-1, with D perhaps TRBD1 (6 bases). Germline-derived CDR1 and CDR2 are LGHNT and FRNRAP. The CDR3 consists of 13 residues. The V gene lost 1 base and the J gene lost 6 bases, with 9 bases spanning the gap. The CDR3: CASGLEPGAEAFF. The CDR3 DNA follows: TGTGCTAGTGGTTTGGAGCCAGGGGCTGAAGCTTTCTTT.

The chain employs TRBV5-4 and TRBJ1-4; possibly TRBD1 for D (5 bases). The V and J ends lost 3 bases and 8 bases respectively, with 8 bases between them. This CDR3 has 12 residues. Germline V lookup: CDR1 SGHNT, CDR2 YYREEE (reference sequence). The CDR3 nucleotides are TGTGCCAGCAGCTCCGACAGCGAAAAACTGTTTTTT. It specifies CASSSDSEKLFF.

This chain uses TRBV5-1 with TRBJ1-5, with D maybe TRBD1 (5 bases). This CDR3 spans 15 amino acids. V shed 4 bases and J shed 0 bases, with 11 bases lying between them. Germline-derived CDR1 and CDR2 are SGHRS and YFSETQ. As DNA, the CDR3 is TGCGCCAGCAGCCCGGCAACAGGTAGCAATCAGCCCCAGCATTTT. It translates to CASSPATGSNQPQHF. The whole variable domain, filled in from reference TRBV5-1 and TRBJ1-5, reads KAGVTQTPRYLIKTRGQQVTLSCSPISGHRSVSWYQQTPGQGLQFLFEYFSETQRNKGNFPGRFSGRQFSNSRSEMNVSTLELGDSALYLCASSPATGSNQPQHFGDGTRLSIL.

V is TRBV4-1 and J is TRBJ2-5; no definite D call. CDR1 and CDR2 from the germline V gene are MGHRA and YSYEKL. The CDR3 runs to 13 residues. V was trimmed by 0 bases and J by 6 bases, leaving 8 bases between them. In DNA, the CDR3 is TGCGCCAGCAGCCAAGACCAGTTGCAGACCCAGTACTTC. Translated, it gives CASSQDQLQTQYF.

The CDR3: CASSQGAGGYGYTF. The CDR3, as DNA: TGTGCCAGCAGCCAGGGGGCAGGTGGCTATGGCTACACCTTC. The chain uses TRBV28 and TRBJ1-2; 8 bases agree with TRBD1. Germline V gene lookup returns CDR1 MDHEN and CDR2 SYDVKM. The CDR3 totals 14 residues. V gave up 6 bases and J gave up 4 bases; unmatched junction bases: 7.

V is TRBV6-5 and J is TRBJ2-1; 8 nucleotides line up with TRBD2. J lost 0 bases, V lost 6 bases, and 4 bases had no gene match. The V gene's germline CDR1 is MNHEY and CDR2 SVGAGI. This CDR3 has 15 residues. CDR3 sequence (DNA): TGTGCCAGCAGGCGGGCGGGGGGCTCCTACAATGAGCAGTTCTTC. It encodes CASRRAGGSYNEQFF.

The J gene is TRBJ2-3, the V gene TRBV9, with D perhaps matching TRBD1 (6 bases). Germline values: CDR1 SGDLS, CDR2 YYNGEE. The CDR3 runs to 16 residues. V lost 4 bases and J lost 6, with 21 bases in between. CDR3 in amino acids: CASSPDLQGRRDTQYF. CDR3 bases: TGTGCCAGCAGCCCGGACCTACAGGGTCGTCGGGATACGCAGTATTTT.

This clone was observed a single time. V is TRBV4-1 and J is TRBJ2-2, with 7 bases fitting TRBD1. CDR1 is MGHRA, CDR2 YSYEKL, per germline. V lost 0 bases to trimming and J lost 2 bases; unmatched junction nucleotides: 3. This CDR3 is built from 16 residues. The DNA of the CDR3 is TGCGCCAGCAGCCAAGAAGGGACAGCAAACACCGGGGAGCTGTTTTTT. Residues: CASSQEGTANTGELFF.

The CDR3 DNA reads as TGTGCCAGCAGTGACTCAGCGGGCGGGGGGAGCACAGATACGCAGTATTTT. Amino acid sequence: CASSDSAGGGSTDTQYF. The chain links TRBV6-4 to TRBJ2-3, with TRBD2 matching 8 bases. Germline lookup yields CDR1 MRHNA and CDR2 SNTAGT. J gave up 0 bases and V 0 bases, and 5 bases lay outside the gene matches. The CDR3 sequence is 17 residues long.

This chain joins TRBV27 and TRBJ1-1, with TRBD1 matching over 9 bases. CDR3 length: 16 residues. Germline V gene lookup returns CDR1 MNHEY and CDR2 SMNVEV (reference sequence). Losses at the gene ends were 5 bases for V and 1 base for J; bases not matched to a gene: 8. CDR3 DNA: TGTGCCAGCAGTAAAGCCGGGACAGGGAAGAACACTGAAGCTTTCTTT. As protein: CASSKAGTGKNTEAFF.

The chain uses TRBV6-6 and TRBJ1-2; 9 bases agree with TRBD1. The germline CDR1 and CDR2 sequences are MNHNY and SVGAGI (reference sequence). The CDR3 is 15 amino acids. V lost 4 bases and J lost 1; bases outside the gene matches: 4. The CDR3 reads CASSSRDRVNYGYTF. CDR3 bases: TGTGCCAGCAGTTCCCGGGACAGGGTTAACTATGGCTACACCTTC.

This chain connects TRBV7-8 to TRBJ2-5; 8 positions match TRBD1. Germline V gene lookup returns CDR1 SGHVS and CDR2 FQNEAQ. The CDR3 loop spans 14 amino acids. The junction had 8 bases not matched to a gene; V was cut back by 5 bases and J by 6 bases. Here the CDR3 DNA reads TGTGCCAGCAGCATTCGACAGGGGTTAAAGACCCAGTACTTC. Its protein is CASSIRQGLKTQYF. Variable domain in full (rest from reference TRBV7-8 and TRBJ2-5): GAGVSQSPRYKVAKRGQDVALRCDPISGHVSLFWYQQALGQGPEFLTYFQNEAQLDKSGLPSDRFFAERPEGSVSTLKIQRTQQEDSAVYLCASSIRQGLKTQYFGPGTRLLVL.

The chain combines TRBV15 with TRBJ1-5, with D hard to call. CDR3 size: 21 residues. Trimming removed 3 bases at V and 5 bases at J, with 32 bases between. The germline V gene has CDR1 LNHNV and CDR2 YYDKDF (reference sequence). This CDR3 reads CATSRTKPKVARALMDQPQHF. The CDR3 DNA sequence: TGTGCCACCAGCAGGACAAAGCCCAAAGTGGCGAGGGCCCTAATGGATCAGCCCCAGCATTTT. Supplemented by reference TRBV15 and TRBJ1-5, the full variable domain reads DAMVIQNPRYQVTQFGKPVTLSCSQTLNHNVMYWYQQKSSQAPKLLFHYYDKDFNNEADTPDNFQSRRPNTSFCFLDIRSPGLGDTAMYLCATSRTKPKVARALMDQPQHFGDGTRLSIL.

This chain links TRBV6-1 with TRBJ1-6, with D possibly being TRBD1 (6 bases). This CDR3 contains 16 residues. CDR1 MNHNS and CDR2 SASEGT come from the germline V gene. The V and J ends lost 2 bases and 6 bases respectively, with 14 bases between them. CDR3 loop: CASSEFTGFGNSPLHF. The CDR3, as DNA: TGTGCCAGCAGTGAATTCACAGGGTTTGGTAATTCACCCCTCCACTTT.

This clone was recorded once. The chain has TRBV7-9 and TRBJ2-7, with 10 bases matching TRBD2. This CDR3 has 14 residues. The germline V gene has CDR1 SEHNR and CDR2 FQNEAQ (reference sequence). V was pared by 2 bases and J by 6 bases, with 4 bases of the junction left unmatched. The CDR3 loop reads CASSLPSGGPEQYF. CDR3 nucleotide sequence: TGTGCCAGCAGCTTACCTAGCGGGGGCCCCGAGCAGTACTTC. The variable domain in full, completed from reference TRBV7-9 and TRBJ2-7, reads DTGVSQNPRHKITKRGQNVTFRCDPISEHNRLYWYRQTLGQGPEFLTYFQNEAQLEKSRLLSDRFSAERPKGSFSTLEIQRTEQGDSAMYLCASSLPSGGPEQYFGPGTRLTVT.

This chain uses TRBV18 with TRBJ1-2; 10 bases map to TRBD1. V lost 3 bases, J lost 8 bases, and 3 bases stayed unmatched. The germline V gene encodes CDR1 KGHSH and CDR2 LQKENI. The CDR3 has 13 residues. Here the CDR3 reads CASSPGTGEGYTF. The CDR3 coding sequence is TGTGCCAGCTCACCCGGGACAGGGGAAGGCTACACCTTC.

This chain connects TRBV9 to TRBJ1-2; TRBD1 matches 7 bases. Germline values: CDR1 SGDLS, CDR2 YYNGEE. The CDR3 is 16 amino acids. Losses at the gene ends were 3 bases for V and 5 bases for J; bases not matched to a gene: 13. The CDR3 is CASSATDPGTAYGYTF. In nucleotides, the CDR3 is TGTGCCAGCAGCGCGACGGACCCGGGGACAGCTTATGGCTACACCTTC.

The chain carries TRBV5-1 and TRBJ1-2, with TRBD1 identical over 10 bases. With V trimmed by 4 bases and J by 3 bases, 0 bases remained unmatched. Germline values: CDR1 SGHRS, CDR2 YFSETQ. The CDR3 is 13 residues long. The DNA of the CDR3 is TGCGCCAGCAGCGGGACAGGGGACTATGGCTACACCTTC. Encoded protein: CASSGTGDYGYTF.

This CDR3 is CASSGVGGAEAFF. CDR3 in DNA: TGTGCCAGCAGTGGGGTCGGGGGGGCTGAAGCTTTCTTT. This rearrangement joins TRBV6-1 to TRBJ1-1, with a possible D match to TRBD1 (5 bases). Germline V lookup: CDR1 MNHNS, CDR2 SASEGT. Trimming cost V 4 bases and J 6 bases, with 12 bases left between them. This CDR3 contains 13 residues.

The V gene is TRBV29-1, the J gene TRBJ1-3; 7 positions match TRBD1. J was trimmed by 3 bases and V by 7 bases; bases with no gene match: 3. Per the germline V gene, CDR1 is SQVTM and CDR2 is ANQGSEA. The CDR3 is 12 residues long. The CDR3 coding sequence is TGCAGCGCTCGGGACAGTGGAAACACCATATATTTT. Its protein product is CSARDSGNTIYF.

The rearrangement joins TRBV30 to TRBJ2-2, with 7 bases that match TRBD2. Germline V gene lookup returns CDR1 GTSNPN and CDR2 SVGIG (reference sequence). V lost 0 bases to trimming and J lost 2 bases; unmatched junction nucleotides: 12. This CDR3 has 18 residues. The CDR3 protein is CAWSVRVWRGSNTGELFF. The DNA for the CDR3 is TGTGCCTGGAGTGTACGAGTTTGGCGGGGGAGCAACACCGGGGAGCTGTTTTTT.

The V call is TRBV29-1, the J call TRBJ2-3; TRBD2 aligns across 12 bases. This CDR3 contains 14 residues. Losses at the gene ends were 3 bases for V and 6 bases for J; bases not matched to a gene: 4. From germline, CDR1 is SQVTM and CDR2 ANQGSEA. CDR3 DNA: TGCAGCGTTGAGACTAGCGGGGGAGGCGATACGCAGTATTTT. Encoded protein: CSVETSGGGDTQYF.